This T cell receptor (beta chain) was documented in a study of shared clonotypes between healthy human individuals. Study-wide points: An anticipated effect of sequencing depth on clonotype sharing among donors was recognized. Lower generation probabilities were found for non-shared clonotypes than for those shared by all four donors.

The trim removed 0 bases at V and 1 base at J, leaving 5 bases unmatched. The CDR3 is made up of 16 amino acids. The germline gives CDR1 SGHRS, CDR2 YFSETQ. With respect to this clone: What it recognizes is unknown. Other DNA variants within this sample encode the same CDR3.

Only Caucasian adults living in Nashville, Tennessee made up the donor group. The table came from immunoSEQ multiplex PCR; TCRdb's copy has only in-frame clones and leaves some out. There are over a million clones in the sample; around 74% occur only once, and roughly 1.4% lies in the top ten. This chain joins TRBV5-1 and TRBJ2-5; TRBD2 agrees at 8 bases. The source is a young man in good health. The sequencing input was memory CD4+ T cells sorted from blood. This sample's subset: CD45RA-negative fraction. CDR3 nucleotides: TGCGCCAGCAGCTTGGGTCCAGCGGGGGCCCAAGAGACCCAGTACTTC. It encodes CASSLGPAGAQETQYF.